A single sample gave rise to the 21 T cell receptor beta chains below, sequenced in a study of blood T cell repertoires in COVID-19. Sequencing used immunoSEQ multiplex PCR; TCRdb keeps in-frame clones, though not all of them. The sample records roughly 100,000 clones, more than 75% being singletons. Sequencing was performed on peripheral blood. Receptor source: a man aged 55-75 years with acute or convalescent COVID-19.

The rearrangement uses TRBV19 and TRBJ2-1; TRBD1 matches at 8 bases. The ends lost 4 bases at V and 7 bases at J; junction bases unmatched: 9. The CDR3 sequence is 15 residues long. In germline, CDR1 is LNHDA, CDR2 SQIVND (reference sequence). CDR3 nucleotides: TGTGCCAGTAGTAGATTTGGACAGGGTGGGAATGAGCAGTTCTTC. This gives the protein CASSRFGQGGNEQFF.

Written as DNA, the CDR3 is TGTGCAACTAGCGGGAGTTCGGCAGATACGCAGTATTTT. Translating gives CATSGSSADTQYF. The chain combines TRBV28 with TRBJ2-3; TRBD2 matches at 11 bases. Germline CDR1 MDHEN, CDR2 SYDVKM. The CDR3 is 13 residues long. Supplemented by reference TRBV28 and TRBJ2-3, the full variable domain reads DVKVTQSSRYLVKRTGEKVFLECVQDMDHENMFWYRQDPGLGLRLIYFSYDVKMKEKGDIPEGYSVSREKKERFSLILESASTNQTSMYLCATSGSSADTQYFGPGTRLTVL.

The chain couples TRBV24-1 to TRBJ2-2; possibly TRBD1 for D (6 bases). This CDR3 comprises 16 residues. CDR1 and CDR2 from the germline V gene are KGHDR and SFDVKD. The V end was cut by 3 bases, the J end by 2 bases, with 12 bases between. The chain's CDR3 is CATSDARQANTGELFF. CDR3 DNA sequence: TGTGCCACCAGTGATGCAAGACAGGCAAACACCGGGGAGCTGTTTTTT.

In nucleotides, the CDR3 is TGTGCCAGTACCTGGAACACTGAAGCTTTCTTT. Residues: CASTWNTEAFF. The gene calls are TRBV19 and TRBJ1-1; D is ambiguous. Between the trimmed V and J ends, which lost 7 bases and 1 base, there was a span of 4 bases. This CDR3 is 11 amino acids long. CDR1 and CDR2 from the germline V gene are LNHDA and SQIVND (reference sequence).

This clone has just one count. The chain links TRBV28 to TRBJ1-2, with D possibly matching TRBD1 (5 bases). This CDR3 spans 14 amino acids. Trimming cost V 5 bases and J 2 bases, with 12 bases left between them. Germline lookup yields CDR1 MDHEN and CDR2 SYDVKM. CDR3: CASSPPGHNYGYTF. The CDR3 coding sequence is TGTGCCAGCAGTCCCCCAGGACACAACTATGGCTACACCTTC.

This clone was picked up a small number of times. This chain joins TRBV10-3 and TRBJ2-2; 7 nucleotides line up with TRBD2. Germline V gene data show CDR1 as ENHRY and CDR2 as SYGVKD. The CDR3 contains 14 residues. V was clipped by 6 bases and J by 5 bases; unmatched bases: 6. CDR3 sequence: CAIREAGRTGELFF. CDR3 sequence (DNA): TGTGCCATCAGAGAAGCGGGACGGACCGGGGAGCTGTTTTTT.

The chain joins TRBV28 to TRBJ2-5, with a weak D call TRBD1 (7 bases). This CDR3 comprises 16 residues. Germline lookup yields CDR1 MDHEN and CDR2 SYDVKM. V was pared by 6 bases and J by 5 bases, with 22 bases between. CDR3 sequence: CASSSPHRGGLETQYF. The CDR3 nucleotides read TGTGCCAGCAGCTCACCCCACAGGGGAGGTTTGGAGACCCAGTACTTC.

The CDR3 sequence: CASSLLQGIGELFF. CDR3 sequence (DNA): TGCGCCAGCAGCTTGTTGCAGGGAATCGGGGAGCTGTTTTTT. This chain joins TRBV5-1 and TRBJ2-2; D is possibly TRBD1 (5 bases). The V end was cut by 1 base, the J end by 7 bases, with 11 bases between. CDR1 is SGHRS and CDR2 is YFSETQ in the germline V gene. This CDR3 has 14 amino acids. Full variable domain (remainder filled in from reference TRBV5-1 and TRBJ2-2): KAGVTQTPRYLIKTRGQQVTLSCSPISGHRSVSWYQQTPGQGLQFLFEYFSETQRNKGNFPGRFSGRQFSNSRSEMNVSTLELGDSALYLCASSLLQGIGELFFGEGSRLTVL.

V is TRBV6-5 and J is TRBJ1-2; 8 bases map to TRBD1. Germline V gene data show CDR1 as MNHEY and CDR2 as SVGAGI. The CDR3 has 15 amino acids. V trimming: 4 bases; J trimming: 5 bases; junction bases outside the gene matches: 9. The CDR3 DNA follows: TGTGCCAGCAGTTGGGGTACAGGGGGACGGTATGGCTACACCTTC. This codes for CASSWGTGGRYGYTF.

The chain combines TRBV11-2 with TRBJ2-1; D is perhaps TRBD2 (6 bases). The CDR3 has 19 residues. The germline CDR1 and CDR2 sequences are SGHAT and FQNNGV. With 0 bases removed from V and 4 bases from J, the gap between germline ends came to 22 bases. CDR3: CASSLDLLTLSGYYNEQFF. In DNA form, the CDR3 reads TGTGCCAGCAGCTTAGACCTACTGACCCTGAGCGGGTATTACAATGAGCAGTTCTTC. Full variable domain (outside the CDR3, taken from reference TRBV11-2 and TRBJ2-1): EAGVAQSPRYKIIEKRQSVAFWCNPISGHATLYWYQQILGQGPKLLIQFQNNGVVDDSQLPKDRFSAERLKGVDSTLKIQPAKLEDSAVYLCASSLDLLTLSGYYNEQFFGPGTRLTVL.

The CDR3 DNA follows: TGTGCCAGCAGCTTATTTTGGGGGACAGGGGGTAATGGCTACACCTTC. Protein: CASSLFWGTGGNGYTF. The chain has TRBV7-8 and TRBJ1-2; 11 positions match TRBD1. V dropped 2 bases and J dropped 6; count of bases not matched to a gene: 8. The CDR3 loop spans 16 amino acids. The germline V gene has CDR1 SGHVS and CDR2 FQNEAQ.

CDR3 residues: CASSYSGDSGLFF. CDR3 nucleotide sequence: TGTGCCAGCAGTTACTCCGGGGACTCGGGGCTGTTTTTT. V is TRBV6-6 and J is TRBJ1-4; maybe TRBD1 (5 bases). The CDR3 runs 13 residues. V lost 0 bases to trimming and J lost 14 bases, with 13 bases between them. Germline V gene sequence: CDR1 MNHNY, CDR2 SVGAGI (reference sequence).

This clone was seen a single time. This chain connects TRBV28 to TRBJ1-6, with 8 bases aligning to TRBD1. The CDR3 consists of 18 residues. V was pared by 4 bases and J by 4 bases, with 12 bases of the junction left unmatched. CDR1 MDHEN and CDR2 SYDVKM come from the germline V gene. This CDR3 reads CASSWGPGTGHYNSPLHF. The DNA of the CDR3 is TGTGCCAGCAGTTGGGGACCCGGGACAGGCCATTATAATTCACCCCTCCACTTT.

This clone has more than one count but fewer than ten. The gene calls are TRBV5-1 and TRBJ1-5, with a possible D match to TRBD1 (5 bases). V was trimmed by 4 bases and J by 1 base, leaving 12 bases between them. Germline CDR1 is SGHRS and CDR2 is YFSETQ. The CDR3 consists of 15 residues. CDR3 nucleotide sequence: TGCGCCAGCAGCCCCGGGGGAGGAAGCAATCAGCCCCAGCATTTT. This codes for CASSPGGGSNQPQHF.

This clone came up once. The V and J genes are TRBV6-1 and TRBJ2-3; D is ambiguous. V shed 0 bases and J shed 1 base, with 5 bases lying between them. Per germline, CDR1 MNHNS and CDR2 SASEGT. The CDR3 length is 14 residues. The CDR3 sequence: CASSEAPGTDTQYF. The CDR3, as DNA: TGTGCCAGCAGTGAAGCTCCAGGCACAGATACGCAGTATTTT.

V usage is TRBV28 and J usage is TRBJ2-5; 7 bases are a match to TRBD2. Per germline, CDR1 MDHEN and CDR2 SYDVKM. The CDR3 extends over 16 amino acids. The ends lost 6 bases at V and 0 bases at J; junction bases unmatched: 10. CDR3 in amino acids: CASRSFSGSYQETQYF. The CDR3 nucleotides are TGTGCCAGCAGGTCCTTTAGCGGGTCCTACCAAGAGACCCAGTACTTC.

Here the CDR3 reads CASSLAFNTEAFF. The CDR3 DNA follows: TGCGCCAGCAGCTTGGCCTTCAACACTGAAGCTTTCTTT. J is TRBJ1-1 and V is TRBV5-1; D call uncertain. The CDR3 sequence is 13 residues long. Trimming left V 0 bases short and J 2 bases short, with 5 bases between. Germline assignment: CDR1 SGHRS and CDR2 YFSETQ.

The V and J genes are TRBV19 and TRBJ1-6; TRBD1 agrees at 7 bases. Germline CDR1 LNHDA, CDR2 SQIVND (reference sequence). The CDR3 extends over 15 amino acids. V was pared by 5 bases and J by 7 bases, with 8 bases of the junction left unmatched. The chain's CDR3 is CASSSRTGGNSPLHF. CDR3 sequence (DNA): TGTGCCAGTAGTTCCCGGACAGGTGGGAATTCACCCCTCCACTTT.

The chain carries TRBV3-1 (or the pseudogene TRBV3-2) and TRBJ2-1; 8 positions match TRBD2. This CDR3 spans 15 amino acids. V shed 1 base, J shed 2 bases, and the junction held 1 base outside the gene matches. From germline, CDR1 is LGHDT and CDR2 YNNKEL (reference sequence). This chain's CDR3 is CASSQGTSTYNEQFF. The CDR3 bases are TGTGCCAGCAGCCAAGGGACTAGCACCTACAATGAGCAGTTCTTC.

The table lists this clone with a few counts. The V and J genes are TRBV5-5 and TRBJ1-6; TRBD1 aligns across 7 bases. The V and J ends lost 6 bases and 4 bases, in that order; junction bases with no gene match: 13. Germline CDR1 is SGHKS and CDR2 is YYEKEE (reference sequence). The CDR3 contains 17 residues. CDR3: CASTHGRAGGYNSPLHF. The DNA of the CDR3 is TGTGCCAGCACCCATGGCCGCGCAGGGGGATATAATTCACCCCTCCACTTT.

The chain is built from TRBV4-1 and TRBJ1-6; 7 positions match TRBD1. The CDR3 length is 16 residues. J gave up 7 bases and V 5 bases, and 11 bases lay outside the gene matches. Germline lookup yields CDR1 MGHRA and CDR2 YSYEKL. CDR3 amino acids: CASSFRDSLGNSPLHF. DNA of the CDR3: TGCGCCAGCAGCTTCCGGGACAGCCTCGGGAATTCACCCCTCCACTTT.